This T cell receptor beta chain is from a study of control samples from healthy donors and cancer patients. After removal of 6 bases from V and 5 bases from J, the junction contained 11 bases not matched to a gene. Germline loops: CDR1 MNHEY, CDR2 SMNVEV (reference sequence). The CDR3 sequence is 15 residues long. Sequencing used immunoSEQ multiplex PCR; TCRdb keeps in-frame clones, though not all of them. Among around 130,000 clones listed, 80% to 95% were seen once. Sequencing was performed on blood. The TCR was taken from a man younger than 35 in good health. The chain employs TRBV27 and TRBJ2-7; TRBD2 matches at 9 bases. CDR3 in DNA: TGTGCCAGCAGGATGGGGCGGGGGGGAAACCACGAGCAGTACTTC. Translating it yields CASRMGRGGNHEQYF.